These 5 T cell receptor beta chains originate from one sample sequenced in a study of CD8 T cells in ankylosing spondylitis. General study points: Seemingly characteristic of ankylosing spondylitis blood was a TCR beta motif consisting of about 8 highly homologous variants.

Each CDR3 protein gets one entry after TCRdb re-called the 5' RACE reads with MiXCR. The repertoire holds 470,000 or so distinct CDR3 sequences, roughly a quarter seen once, with about 0.89% in the top ten. These receptors have no known antigen. Sequencing input: blood, either unsorted or a sorted T cell fraction (not recorded which). These receptors all stem from a male donor with ankylosing spondylitis.

This clonotype has a handful of counts. The V and J genes are TRBV15 and TRBJ1-2; a possible D gene is TRBD1 (5 bases). The germline V gene has CDR1 LNHNV and CDR2 YYDKDF (reference sequence). This CDR3 region has 15 residues. V was clipped by 0 bases and J by 4 bases, with 12 bases between them. CDR3 DNA: TGTGCCACCAGCAGAGATCTGGGGGGTGGCTATGGCTACACCTTC. This encodes CATSRDLGGGYGYTF. Variable domain in full (rest from reference TRBV15 and TRBJ1-2): DAMVIQNPRYQVTQFGKPVTLSCSQTLNHNVMYWYQQKSSQAPKLLFHYYDKDFNNEADTPDNFQSRRPNTSFCFLDIRSPGLGDTAMYLCATSRDLGGGYGYTFGSGTRLTVV.

This clonotype was seen a handful of times. The rearrangement joins TRBV3-1 to TRBJ1-1; 8 bases align to TRBD1. J was trimmed by 3 bases and V by 1 base; bases with no gene match: 1. The CDR3 runs to 14 residues. The germline CDR1 and CDR2 sequences are LGHDT and YNNKEL (reference sequence). This CDR3 reads CASSQAGGYTEAFF. The CDR3 nucleotides are TGTGCCAGCAGCCAAGCAGGGGGCTACACTGAAGCTTTCTTT.

A few counts support this clonotype. CDR3 amino acids: CAISENTGTFGYTF. For the CDR3, the DNA is TGTGCCATCAGTGAGAACACAGGGACGTTCGGCTACACCTTC. The V call is TRBV10-3, the J call TRBJ1-2, with D possibly matching TRBD1 (6 bases). The length of the CDR3 is 14 residues. The germline V gene encodes CDR1 ENHRY and CDR2 SYGVKD. Between the trimmed V and J ends, which lost 2 bases and 8 bases, there was a span of 15 bases.

The rearrangement uses TRBV20-1 and TRBJ2-7; D not certain. Germline values: CDR1 DFQATT, CDR2 SNEGSKA (reference sequence). This CDR3 contains 12 residues. V was trimmed by 3 bases and J by 3 bases, leaving 9 bases between them. In DNA form, the CDR3 reads TGCAGTGCTAGTTCTGACCACTACGAGCAGTACTTC. Its translation is CSASSDHYEQYF.

This clonotype has just a few counts. This rearrangement joins TRBV3-1 to TRBJ2-3, with 9 bases aligning to TRBD1. The V gene end was trimmed by 4 bases and the J gene end by 6 bases; junction bases not matched to a gene: 11. The CDR3 spans 16 residues. Germline CDR1 and CDR2: LGHDT and YNNKEL (reference sequence). In DNA form, the CDR3 reads TGTGCCAGCAGCCCAGCCGGGACAGGGCATTCGGATACGCAGTATTTT. Translated: CASSPAGTGHSDTQYF.